A selection of T cell receptor beta chains follows, all from one sample in a study of T cell changes during pregnancy in multiple sclerosis. Profiled with immunoSEQ multiplex PCR; TCRdb holds only in-frame clones, not every one. The data show roughly 60,000 clones, with around 90% seen just once and roughly 1.3% held by the top ten. The sample was peripheral blood, taken in the second trimester of pregnancy. Receptors were obtained from a female donor with multiple sclerosis, enrolled in a pregnancy study. Each CDR3 is given with its conserved first and last residue. Each record gives: CDR3 length, J gene, clone size, V gene, D gene, CDR3 protein, CDR3 DNA. The D gene is left open where the match is weak. Some rows have no size entry. The others give once, few or many, or a class for an expanded clone.

len: 14
j_gene: TRBJ2-7
abundance: -
v_gene: TRBV5-1
d_gene: -
CDR3aa: CASSWTGVAYEQYF
CDR3nt: TGCGCCAGCAGCTGGACGGGGGTGGCGTACGAGCAGTACTTC

len: 20
j_gene: TRBJ2-5
abundance: -
v_gene: TRBV4-1
d_gene: TRBD1
CDR3aa: CASSPDRGRGAGASQETQYF
CDR3nt: TGCGCCAGCAGCCCGGACAGGGGTCGGGGTGCGGGAGCCTCCCAAGAGACCCAGTACTTC

len: 14
j_gene: TRBJ1-5
abundance: once
v_gene: TRBV19
d_gene: -
CDR3aa: CASSIEQFNQPQHF
CDR3nt: TGTGCCAGTAGTATAGAACAGTTCAATCAGCCCCAGCATTTT

len: 13
j_gene: TRBJ2-4
abundance: -
v_gene: TRBV6-1
d_gene: -
CDR3aa: CASRGVDKNIQYF
CDR3nt: TGTGCCAGCAGGGGAGTCGACAAAAACATTCAGTACTTC

len: 11
j_gene: TRBJ1-1
abundance: -
v_gene: TRBV6-6
d_gene: -
CDR3aa: CASSLTREAFF
CDR3nt: TGTGCCAGCAGCCTAACTAGGGAAGCTTTCTTT

len: 12
j_gene: TRBJ1-1
abundance: -
v_gene: TRBV10-3
d_gene: -
CDR3aa: CAIRAAGNEAFF
CDR3nt: TGTGCCATCAGAGCAGCAGGGAATGAAGCTTTCTTT

len: 13
j_gene: TRBJ2-3
abundance: -
v_gene: TRBV7-9
d_gene: -
CDR3aa: CASTPFSTDTQYF
CDR3nt: TGTGCCAGCACCCCGTTCAGCACAGATACGCAGTATTTT

len: 15
j_gene: TRBJ2-7
abundance: -
v_gene: TRBV18
d_gene: -
CDR3aa: CASSPTDGGSYEQYF
CDR3nt: TGTGCCAGCTCACCAACCGATGGGGGGTCCTACGAGCAGTACTTC

len: 13
j_gene: TRBJ1-1
abundance: once
v_gene: TRBV7-9
d_gene: -
CDR3aa: CASSLGQGTEAFF
CDR3nt: TGTGCCAGCAGCTTAGGGCAGGGTACTGAAGCTTTCTTT

len: 19
j_gene: TRBJ2-5
abundance: -
v_gene: TRBV15
d_gene: TRBD2
CDR3aa: CATSRDRGGDRTKRETQYF
CDR3nt: TGTGCCACCAGCAGAGATCGGGGGGGCGACAGAACCAAAAGAGAGACCCAGTACTTC

len: 14
j_gene: TRBJ2-7
abundance: -
v_gene: TRBV11-2
d_gene: TRBD2
CDR3aa: CASSYHSGSSEQYF
CDR3nt: TGTGCCAGCAGCTACCACAGCGGGAGCAGCGAGCAGTACTTC

len: 16
j_gene: TRBJ1-6
abundance: -
v_gene: TRBV4-1
d_gene: TRBD1
CDR3aa: CASSLIQGTYNSPLHF
CDR3nt: TGCGCCAGCAGCCTAATACAGGGGACCTATAATTCACCCCTCCACTTT

len: 14
j_gene: TRBJ2-3
abundance: -
v_gene: TRBV5-4
d_gene: -
CDR3aa: CASSLQRATDTQYF
CDR3nt: TGTGCCAGCAGCTTGCAGCGGGCCACAGATACGCAGTATTTT

len: 17
j_gene: TRBJ1-1
abundance: -
v_gene: TRBV2
d_gene: -
CDR3aa: CASRNPRGLTWDTEAFF
CDR3nt: TGTGCCAGCAGGAACCCAAGGGGGTTAACCTGGGACACTGAAGCTTTCTTT

len: 14
j_gene: TRBJ2-1
abundance: -
v_gene: TRBV7-2
d_gene: -
CDR3aa: CASSLRRLAHEQFF
CDR3nt: TGTGCCAGCAGCTTGAGGCGGCTAGCGCATGAGCAGTTCTTC

len: 15
j_gene: TRBJ2-7
abundance: -
v_gene: TRBV19
d_gene: TRBD1
CDR3aa: CASSVAGTGSYEQYF
CDR3nt: TGTGCCAGTAGTGTCGCCGGGACAGGGTCCTACGAGCAGTACTTC

len: 14
j_gene: TRBJ2-3
abundance: -
v_gene: TRBV7-9
d_gene: TRBD2
CDR3aa: CASSLRTSADTQYF
CDR3nt: TGTGCCAGCAGCTTAAGGACTAGCGCAGATACGCAGTATTTT

len: 16
j_gene: TRBJ2-2
abundance: -
v_gene: TRBV23-1
d_gene: TRBD1
CDR3aa: CASSQKGQVIAGELFF
CDR3nt: TGCGCCAGCAGTCAGAAGGGACAGGTGATCGCCGGGGAGCTGTTTTTT

len: 14
j_gene: TRBJ1-2
abundance: -
v_gene: TRBV13
d_gene: -
CDR3aa: CASSERQPVYGYTF
CDR3nt: TGTGCCAGCAGCGAAAGACAGCCGGTCTATGGCTACACCTTC

len: 12
j_gene: TRBJ2-1
abundance: -
v_gene: TRBV29-1
d_gene: -
CDR3aa: CSVEKAGNEQFF
CDR3nt: TGCAGCGTGGAGAAGGCGGGCAATGAGCAGTTCTTC

len: 14
j_gene: TRBJ2-7
abundance: -
v_gene: TRBV30
d_gene: TRBD2
CDR3aa: CAWNSGTSGSEQYF
CDR3nt: TGTGCCTGGAACTCCGGGACTAGCGGGTCCGAGCAGTACTTC

len: 13
j_gene: TRBJ2-5
abundance: -
v_gene: TRBV11-3
d_gene: -
CDR3aa: CASSLRGKQTQYF
CDR3nt: TGTGCCAGCAGCTTAAGAGGCAAACAGACCCAGTACTTC

len: 13
j_gene: TRBJ2-3
abundance: -
v_gene: TRBV30
d_gene: -
CDR3aa: CAWSSGRLDTQYF
CDR3nt: TGTGCCTGGAGTTCTGGCCGACTAGATACGCAGTATTTT

len: 13
j_gene: TRBJ2-1
abundance: -
v_gene: TRBV27
d_gene: -
CDR3aa: CASSLGRYNEQFF
CDR3nt: TGTGCCAGCAGTTTAGGGAGATACAATGAGCAGTTCTTC

len: 16
j_gene: TRBJ2-3
abundance: -
v_gene: TRBV29-1
d_gene: TRBD2
CDR3aa: CSGLRLAGDRTDTQYF
CDR3nt: TGCAGCGGATTGCGACTAGCGGGAGATCGCACAGATACGCAGTATTTT

len: 15
j_gene: TRBJ2-7
abundance: -
v_gene: TRBV2
d_gene: TRBD2
CDR3aa: CASSLTSGRTYEQYF
CDR3nt: TGTGCCAGCAGCCTTACTAGCGGGAGGACCTACGAGCAGTACTTC

len: 13
j_gene: TRBJ1-2
abundance: -
v_gene: TRBV2
d_gene: -
CDR3aa: CASSERGTRGYTF
CDR3nt: TGTGCCAGCAGTGAAAGAGGGACTCGGGGCTACACCTTC

len: 12
j_gene: TRBJ2-1
abundance: -
v_gene: TRBV5-1
d_gene: -
CDR3aa: CASSRGHNEQFF
CDR3nt: TGCGCCAGCAGCAGGGGCCACAATGAGCAGTTCTTC

len: 13
j_gene: TRBJ2-7
abundance: -
v_gene: TRBV11-2
d_gene: -
CDR3aa: CASSLAFSYEQYF
CDR3nt: TGTGCCAGCAGCTTAGCGTTCTCCTACGAGCAGTACTTC

len: 14
j_gene: TRBJ2-5
abundance: -
v_gene: TRBV2
d_gene: -
CDR3aa: CASSDVAVQETQYF
CDR3nt: TGTGCCAGCAGTGATGTAGCGGTACAAGAGACCCAGTACTTC

len: 13
j_gene: TRBJ1-1
abundance: -
v_gene: TRBV27
d_gene: TRBD1
CDR3aa: CASSHRGPNEAFF
CDR3nt: TGTGCCAGCAGTCACAGGGGGCCGAATGAAGCTTTCTTT

len: 13
j_gene: TRBJ2-4
abundance: -
v_gene: TRBV28
d_gene: TRBD1
CDR3aa: CASSPGTANIQYF
CDR3nt: TGTGCCAGCAGTCCCGGGACAGCAAACATTCAGTACTTC

len: 14
j_gene: TRBJ1-2
abundance: -
v_gene: TRBV6-6
d_gene: TRBD1
CDR3aa: CASHEGTGMNGYTF
CDR3nt: TGTGCCAGCCACGAAGGGACAGGGATGAATGGCTACACCTTC

len: 14
j_gene: TRBJ2-1
abundance: once
v_gene: TRBV11-3
d_gene: TRBD2
CDR3aa: CASSSSGTANEQFF
CDR3nt: TGTGCCAGCAGCTCTAGCGGGACGGCCAATGAGCAGTTCTTC

len: 14
j_gene: TRBJ2-1
abundance: -
v_gene: TRBV27
d_gene: TRBD2
CDR3aa: CASSLLGTSGTWFF
CDR3nt: TGTGCCAGCAGTTTATTAGGGACTAGCGGGACTTGGTTCTTC

len: 15
j_gene: TRBJ2-5
abundance: once
v_gene: TRBV10-3
d_gene: TRBD1
CDR3aa: CAISEDPGGGETQYF
CDR3nt: TGTGCCATCAGTGAAGATCCAGGGGGCGGGGAGACCCAGTACTTC

len: 16
j_gene: TRBJ2-3
abundance: -
v_gene: TRBV7-3
d_gene: TRBD2
CDR3aa: CASSYPLAGDTDTQYF
CDR3nt: TGTGCCAGCAGCTACCCTCTAGCGGGAGACACAGATACGCAGTATTTT

len: 17
j_gene: TRBJ1-3
abundance: -
v_gene: TRBV19
d_gene: -
CDR3aa: CASSPRQAAVSGNTIYF
CDR3nt: TGTGCCAGTAGTCCACGACAGGCTGCCGTCTCTGGAAACACCATATATTTT

len: 13
j_gene: TRBJ1-1
abundance: -
v_gene: TRBV11-2
d_gene: TRBD1
CDR3aa: CASSLGQLTEAFF
CDR3nt: TGTGCCAGCAGCCTGGGACAGCTCACTGAAGCTTTCTTT

len: 13
j_gene: TRBJ1-1
abundance: few
v_gene: TRBV13
d_gene: -
CDR3aa: CASSSDRNTEAFF
CDR3nt: TGTGCCAGCAGCTCCGACAGGAACACTGAAGCTTTCTTT

len: 12
j_gene: TRBJ1-1
abundance: -
v_gene: TRBV7-9
d_gene: TRBD1
CDR3aa: CASSLAGQGTFF
CDR3nt: TGTGCCAGCAGCTTAGCCGGACAGGGTACTTTCTTT

len: 15
j_gene: TRBJ1-1
abundance: -
v_gene: TRBV5-1
d_gene: TRBD1
CDR3aa: CASSLGDSLNTEAFF
CDR3nt: TGCGCCAGCAGCTTGGGGGACAGCTTGAACACTGAAGCTTTCTTT

len: 12
j_gene: TRBJ1-2
abundance: -
v_gene: TRBV7-2
d_gene: -
CDR3aa: CASSSQGGGYTF
CDR3nt: TGTGCCAGCAGCTCACAGGGAGGGGGCTACACCTTC

len: 15
j_gene: TRBJ2-1
abundance: -
v_gene: TRBV19
d_gene: TRBD2
CDR3aa: CASSIVRTSGNEQFF
CDR3nt: TGTGCCAGTAGTATCGTCCGGACTAGCGGGAATGAGCAGTTCTTC

len: 15
j_gene: TRBJ2-1
abundance: medium-sized
v_gene: TRBV19
d_gene: TRBD2
CDR3aa: CASTTLAEEYNEQFF
CDR3nt: TGTGCCAGTACTACCCTAGCGGAAGAATACAATGAGCAGTTCTTC

len: 15
j_gene: TRBJ2-5
abundance: -
v_gene: TRBV5-1
d_gene: TRBD2
CDR3aa: CASSPSGRGQETQYF
CDR3nt: TGCGCCAGCAGCCCTAGCGGGAGAGGTCAAGAGACCCAGTACTTC

len: 15
j_gene: TRBJ1-6
abundance: -
v_gene: TRBV4-2
d_gene: -
CDR3aa: CASSQDSSYNSPLHF
CDR3nt: TGTGCCAGCAGCCAAGACAGCTCCTATAATTCACCCCTCCACTTT

len: 14
j_gene: TRBJ2-7
abundance: -
v_gene: TRBV29-1
d_gene: -
CDR3aa: CSVRKVGTVHEQYF
CDR3nt: TGCAGCGTTAGGAAAGTGGGCACCGTTCACGAGCAGTACTTC

len: 15
j_gene: TRBJ2-7
abundance: -
v_gene: TRBV18
d_gene: -
CDR3aa: CASSPRGGAGGEQYF
CDR3nt: TGTGCCAGCTCACCACGCGGCGGGGCAGGGGGCGAGCAGTACTTC

len: 12
j_gene: TRBJ2-5
abundance: -
v_gene: TRBV7-2
d_gene: -
CDR3aa: CASSFTSGRANF
CDR3nt: TGTGCCAGCAGCTTTACTTCGGGCAGGGCCAACTTC